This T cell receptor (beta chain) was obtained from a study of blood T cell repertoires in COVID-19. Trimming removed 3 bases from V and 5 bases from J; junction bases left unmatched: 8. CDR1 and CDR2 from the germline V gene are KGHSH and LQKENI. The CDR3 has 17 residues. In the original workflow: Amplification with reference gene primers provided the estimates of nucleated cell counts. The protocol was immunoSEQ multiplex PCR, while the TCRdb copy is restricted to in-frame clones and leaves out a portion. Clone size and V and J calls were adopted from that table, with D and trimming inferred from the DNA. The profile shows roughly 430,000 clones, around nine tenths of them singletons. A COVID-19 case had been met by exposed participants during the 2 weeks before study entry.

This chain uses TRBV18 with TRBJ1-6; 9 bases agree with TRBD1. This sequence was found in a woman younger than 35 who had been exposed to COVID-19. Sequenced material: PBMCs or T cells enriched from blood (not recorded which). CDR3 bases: TGTGCCAGCTCACCCCCGCGACAGGGGGTGGATAATTCACCCCTCCACTTT. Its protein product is CASSPPRQGVDNSPLHF. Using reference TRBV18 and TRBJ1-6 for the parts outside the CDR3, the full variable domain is NAGVMQNPRHLVRRRGQEARLRCSPMKGHSHVYWYRQLPEEGLKFMVYLQKENIIDESGMPKERFSAEFPKEGPSILRIQQVVRGDSAAYFCASSPPRQGVDNSPLHFGNGTRLTVT.